This TCR beta chain was sequenced in a study of shared clonotypes between healthy human individuals. Worth noting for this clone: The antigen is undetermined.

This CDR3 has 15 residues. CDR1 is MNHEY, CDR2 SVGAGI, per germline. Trimming took 0 bases from V and 16 from J; bases not matched to a gene: 10. The assay was carried out at the deep level. Libraries were prepared by immunoSEQ multiplex PCR; TCRdb keeps only in-frame clonotypes and omits some of them. The data hold under 1,100,000 clones, with about 77% observed a single time. General observations from the study: Naive subsets typically showed greater estimated richness than memory subsets.

All donors were healthy HIV-negative adults lacking recent acute infections or vaccinations. All of the donors resided in Nashville, Tennessee, and each was a Caucasian adult. V gene TRBV6-5 combines with J gene TRBJ1-6; 9 bases align to TRBD1. The sequenced sample was memory CD4+ T cells sorted from blood. Specified subset: CD45RA-negative fraction. The sequence was obtained from a man between 18 and 29 years old in good health. The CDR3 sequence: CASSYSGTGNRWLHF. Here the CDR3 DNA reads TGTGCCAGCAGTTACTCCGGGACAGGGAATAGGTGGCTCCACTTT.